One sample yielded the 9 T cell receptor beta chains listed below, sequenced in a study of T-cell reconstitution after alpha-beta-depleted transplantation in children. Molecular barcoding with unique molecular identifiers was used for the TCRbeta library. TCRdb reprocessed the PCR reads via MiXCR and lists one record per CDR3 protein. The table lists 90,000 to 130,000 distinct CDR3 sequences, 5% to 8% of them singletons. The sequencing here drew on PBMCs, mostly from graft donor cells, taken 360 days after TCRalphabeta/CD19-depleted stem cell transplant. These receptors all stem from a male patient between 2 and 10 years old who had a stem cell transplant for acute lymphoblastic leukemia, so the T cells may come from the graft donor.

The table lists this clonotype with a few counts. J is TRBJ2-5 and V is TRBV19; D is perhaps TRBD2 (6 bases). V lost 5 bases and J 11 bases, leaving 15 bases between the germline ends. The CDR3 contains 12 residues. CDR1 and CDR2 from the germline V gene are LNHDA and SQIVND (reference sequence). CDR3 in DNA: TGTGCCAGTAGTTTCGGGACTGGGGGGCAGTACTTC. It encodes CASSFGTGGQYF.

The chain carries TRBV30 and TRBJ2-4; unclear D gene. Germline values: CDR1 GTSNPN, CDR2 SVGIG (reference sequence). CDR3 length: 12 residues. Trimming removed 0 bases from V and 1 base from J, with 1 base in between. CDR3 DNA sequence: TGTGCCTGGAGTGTTGCCAAAAACATTCAGTACTTC. Protein product: CAWSVAKNIQYF.

This sequence joins TRBV3-1 and TRBJ2-7, with D unclear. This CDR3 contains 14 residues. Trimming shortened V by 2 bases and J by 0 bases, and 8 bases separated the two germline ends. Per germline, CDR1 LGHDT and CDR2 YNNKEL (reference sequence). CDR3 sequence (DNA): TGTGCCAGCAGCCAAAGCCGCGGCTCCTACGAGCAGTACTTC. Translated: CASSQSRGSYEQYF.

This clonotype occurred many times. V is TRBV20-1 and J is TRBJ2-1; 7 bases align to TRBD1. V dropped 0 bases and J dropped 7; count of bases not matched to a gene: 6. Germline V lookup: CDR1 DFQATT, CDR2 SNEGSKA (reference sequence). The CDR3 spans 14 residues. CDR3 in amino acids: CSARDLTGLNEQFF. CDR3 sequence (DNA): TGCAGTGCTAGAGATCTGACAGGGTTAAATGAGCAGTTCTTC.

This clonotype has only a few counts. J is TRBJ2-1 and V is TRBV11-2, with 9 bases lining up with TRBD2. The CDR3 runs 15 residues. Germline lookup yields CDR1 SGHAT and CDR2 FQNNGV. Trimming removed 5 bases from V and 9 bases from J; junction bases left unmatched: 11. CDR3 DNA: TGTGCCAGCAGCGTCCTGGCGGGAGGGCCTAGTGAGCAGTTCTTC. Translated: CASSVLAGGPSEQFF.

This clonotype was counted many times. The chain employs TRBV10-3 and TRBJ2-7; possible D gene TRBD2, 5 bases. This CDR3 has 11 amino acids. Trimming cost V 4 bases and J 7 bases, with 8 bases left between them. Germline V gene sequence: CDR1 ENHRY, CDR2 SYGVKD. The CDR3 loop reads CAISVPGEQYF. The CDR3 region has the DNA TGTGCCATCAGTGTCCCGGGGGAGCAGTACTTC.

This clonotype was counted many times. The gene calls are TRBV4-1 and TRBJ2-2; 16 bases are a match to TRBD2. V trimming: 5 bases; J trimming: 3 bases; junction bases outside the gene matches: 6. The germline V gene encodes CDR1 MGHRA and CDR2 YSYEKL. CDR3 length: 18 amino acids. CDR3 bases: TGCGCCAGCAGCTCGGGACTAGCGGGAGGGCCCTACACCGGGGAGCTGTTTTTT. This codes for CASSSGLAGGPYTGELFF.

This clonotype was seen a handful of times. The chain combines TRBV9 with TRBJ2-4; D possibly corresponds to TRBD1 (6 bases). From germline, CDR1 is SGDLS and CDR2 YYNGEE. The CDR3 is 16 residues long. The ends were cut back, 0 bases at V and 1 base at J, with 11 bases in the middle. The CDR3, as DNA: TGTGCCAGCAGCGTAGATACAGGGAGTGCCAAAAACATTCAGTACTTC. It specifies CASSVDTGSAKNIQYF.

This clonotype has at least ten counts. CDR3 DNA: TGTGCCAGCAGCTACGGGGGAACCTCCTACGAGCAGTACTTC. Amino acids: CASSYGGTSYEQYF. The rearrangement joins TRBV11-2 to TRBJ2-7, with a tentative D call TRBD2 (6 bases). V was pared by 4 bases and J by 0 bases, with 10 bases between. Per germline, CDR1 SGHAT and CDR2 FQNNGV. The CDR3 runs 14 residues.